This TCR beta chain comes out of a study of beta chain features in type 1 diabetes. The wider study: In age, gender and cell yields, patients were similar to healthy donors. Study-level results: Shortening that was moderate but significant affected the TCRB CDR3s of Type 1 diabetes patients in all four CD4+ subsets. Individuals with type 1 diabetes displayed fewer insertions and more deletions at VDJ junctions.

Since all of the isolated RNA was reverse transcribed, expressed TCRB transcripts were what got sequenced. Some clones are missing from TCRdb's copy, which holds only in-frame ones; the method was immunoSEQ multiplex PCR. The repertoire holds approximately 270,000 clones, around 15% seen once, with 0.015% to 0.02% in the top ten. J was trimmed by 2 bases and V by 7 bases; bases with no gene match: 6. The CDR3 totals 14 residues. Germline V gene sequence: CDR1 MDHEN, CDR2 SYDVKM. Turning to this clone: What it recognizes is unknown.

Sorting based on CD45RO/CCR7/CD25/CD127/CD95/CD27 separated CD4+ naive, central memory, regulatory and stem cell-like memory cells. This receptor was identified in a man aged 30 to 45 with type 1 diabetes. Specimen: naive CD4+ T cells from blood. The chain uses TRBV28 and TRBJ2-7; 9 nucleotides line up with TRBD1. In nucleotides, the CDR3 is TGTGCCAGCACCAGACAGGGGGTTCCCTACGAGCAGTACTTC. The encoded protein is CASTRQGVPYEQYF. Variable domain in full (rest from reference TRBV28 and TRBJ2-7): DVKVTQSSRYLVKRTGEKVFLECVQDMDHENMFWYRQDPGLGLRLIYFSYDVKMKEKGDIPEGYSVSREKKERFSLILESASTNQTSMYLCASTRQGVPYEQYFGPGTRLTVT.